Listed below are T cell receptor beta chains from one sample, sequenced in a study of CXCR3-negative and CXCR3-positive naive CD8 T cells. TCRdb re-called the 5' RACE reads and shows each CDR3 protein once, DNA omitted. This repertoire includes about 63,000 distinct CDR3 sequences. Input material: naive CXCR3+ CD8+ T cells from blood. The receptors were sampled from a human donor in good health. Some clones in this sample may be carry-over from other donors' samples. Both conserved end residues are part of each CDR3. Each record gives: V gene, clone size, J gene, CDR3 protein. Size values are once, few and many counts, or a class for expanded clones, and some rows have none.

TRBV7-2,.,TRBJ2-3,CASSFWDQAQDTQYF
TRBV7-6,.,TRBJ2-6,CASSLDHSSGANVLTF
TRBV29-1,.,TRBJ2-7,CSVGGIYEQYF
TRBV11-2,.,TRBJ2-3,CASSLDPGSTDTQYF
TRBV27,.,TRBJ2-7,CATRDLNSYEQYF
TRBV12-3/TRBV12-4,.,TRBJ2-7,CASRAPGTGLYEQYF
TRBV20-1,.,TRBJ2-5,CSAREANLGVGETQYF
TRBV20-1,.,TRBJ2-1,CSANSGQGSGEQFF
TRBV7-6,.,TRBJ2-3,CASSQGTSDTDTQYF
TRBV5-1,.,TRBJ2-1,CASSLAAGIPYNEQFF
TRBV20-1,.,TRBJ2-3,CSARTSGPTQDTQYF
TRBV20-1,.,TRBJ2-1,CSARGDSSNEQFF
TRBV29-1,.,TRBJ2-7,CSVLAGPYEQYF
TRBV2,.,TRBJ2-7,CASTPGLDDHEQYF
TRBV6-2/TRBV6-3,medium-sized,TRBJ2-1,CASSPPSGGYNEQFF
TRBV29-1,.,TRBJ2-1,CSVGPYNEQFF
TRBV27,.,TRBJ2-7,CASSFTGGTYEQYF
TRBV7-2,.,TRBJ2-1,CASRLYNEQFF
TRBV27,.,TRBJ2-3,CASSTFEPHGGTDTQYF
TRBV29-1,.,TRBJ2-1,CSVDSVTSGGGNEQFF
TRBV29-1,.,TRBJ2-7,CSVGGQGQSYEQYF
TRBV10-2,.,TRBJ2-7,CASSLNRASSYEQYF
TRBV11-3,medium-sized,TRBJ2-7,CASTPRDSSYEQYF
TRBV7-7,.,TRBJ2-5,CASSLVFLETQYF
TRBV29-1,.,TRBJ2-2,CSVEWGGRNTGELFF
TRBV5-5,.,TRBJ2-1,CASSPTSGRNNEQFF
TRBV11-2,.,TRBJ2-7,CASSLGQGYYEQYF
TRBV7-2,.,TRBJ1-1,CASSLDGSFEAFF
TRBV20-1,.,TRBJ2-5,CSASPGRRVETQYF
TRBV20-1,.,TRBJ2-2,CSASVGGLAGELFF
TRBV14,.,TRBJ2-1,CASSQGTEYNEQFF
TRBV6-5,.,TRBJ1-2,CASSYEANYGYTF
TRBV29-1,.,TRBJ1-2,CSVGPQGFYGYTF
TRBV20-1,.,TRBJ2-5,CSASRGDRAQYF
TRBV28,.,TRBJ2-7,CATDRGTGTYEQYF
TRBV7-7,.,TRBJ2-1,CASSLGGFNEQFF
TRBV7-9,.,TRBJ2-7,CASSFPSYEQYF
TRBV7-7,.,TRBJ2-2,CASSPQGANTGELFF
TRBV2,.,TRBJ2-5,CASSEEWQVETQYF
TRBV29-1,.,TRBJ1-2,CSVRWGHSYGYTF
TRBV5-1,.,TRBJ2-7,CASSLGSPDEQYF
TRBV27,.,TRBJ2-7,CASSHGQGAPYEQYF
TRBV20-1,.,TRBJ2-7,CSARVRGSEQYF
TRBV10-1,medium-sized,TRBJ1-2,CASSARGPANYGYTF
TRBV29-1,.,TRBJ2-1,CSAGTGNGNEQFF
TRBV6-2/TRBV6-3,medium-sized,TRBJ2-5,CASRRRDWGETQYF
TRBV5-1,.,TRBJ1-1,CASRPLTDRMGTEAFF
TRBV7-2,medium-sized,TRBJ2-4,CASSLQGVGDIQYF